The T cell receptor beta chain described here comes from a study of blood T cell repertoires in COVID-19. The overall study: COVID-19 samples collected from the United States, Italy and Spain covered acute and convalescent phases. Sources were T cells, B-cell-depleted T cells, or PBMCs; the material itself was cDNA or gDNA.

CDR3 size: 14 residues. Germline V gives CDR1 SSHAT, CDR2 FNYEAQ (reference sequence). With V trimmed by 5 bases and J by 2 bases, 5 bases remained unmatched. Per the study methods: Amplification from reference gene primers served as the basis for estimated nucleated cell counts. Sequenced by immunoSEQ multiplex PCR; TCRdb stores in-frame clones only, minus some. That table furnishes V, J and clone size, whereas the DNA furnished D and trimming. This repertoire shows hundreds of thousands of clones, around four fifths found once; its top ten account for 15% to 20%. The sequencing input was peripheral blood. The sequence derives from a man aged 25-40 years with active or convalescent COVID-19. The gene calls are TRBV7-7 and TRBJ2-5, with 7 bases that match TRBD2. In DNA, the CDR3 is TGTGCCAGCAGCCGGGGGGTCATTCAAGAGACCCAGTACTTC. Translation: CASSRGVIQETQYF. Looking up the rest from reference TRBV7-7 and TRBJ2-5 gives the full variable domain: GAGVSQSPRYKVTKRGQDVTLRCDPISSHATLYWYQQALGQGPEFLTYFNYEAQPDKSGLPSDRFSAERPEGSISTLTIQRTEQRDSAMYRCASSRGVIQETQYFGPGTRLLVL.